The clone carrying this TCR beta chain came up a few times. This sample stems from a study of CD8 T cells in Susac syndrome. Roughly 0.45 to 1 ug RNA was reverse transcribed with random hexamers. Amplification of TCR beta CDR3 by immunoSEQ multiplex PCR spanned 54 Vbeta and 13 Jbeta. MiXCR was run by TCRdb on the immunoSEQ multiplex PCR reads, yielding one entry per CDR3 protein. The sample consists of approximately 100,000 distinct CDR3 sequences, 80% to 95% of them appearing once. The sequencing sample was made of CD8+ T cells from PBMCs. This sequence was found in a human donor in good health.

The CDR3 region is CSARGEAFF. CDR3 nucleotides: TGCAGTGCTAGGGGTGAAGCTTTCTTT. J is TRBJ1-1 and V is TRBV20-1, with D unclear. The germline gives CDR1 DFQATT, CDR2 SNEGSKA (reference sequence). Trimming cost V 3 bases and J 7 bases, with 3 bases left between them. The CDR3 contains 9 residues.